What follows describes a single T cell receptor (beta chain). At one boundary the junction diverges from the germline segment, which might be a read error. The protocol was immunoSEQ multiplex PCR, while the TCRdb copy is restricted to in-frame clones and leaves out a portion. This table holds some 45,000 clones, 80% to 95% found once. The data stem from a study of control samples from healthy donors and cancer patients. The clonotype originates from a woman between 40 and 50 years old with head and neck cancer. Sequenced: PBMCs.

The CDR3 nucleotides are TGTACCAGCAGCCCGGACAGGGCTCTTGTAACTGAAGCTTTCTTT. It codes for CTSSPDRALVTEAFF. The chain recombines TRBV3-1 (or the pseudogene TRBV3-2) with TRBJ1-1; 8 positions match TRBD1. The germline V gene encodes CDR1 LGHDT and CDR2 YNNKEL (reference sequence). The CDR3 is made up of 15 amino acids.